Below are 21 T cell receptor beta chains sequenced from a single sample in a study of cytomegalovirus exposure and HLA in healthy donors. Primers for the PCR totalled 60 Vbeta and 13 Jbeta. The method was immunoSEQ multiplex PCR; TCRdb's version includes in-frame clones alone and lacks a portion of them. Counted here are 90,000 to 120,000 clones, around 10% occurring once; the ten biggest clones make up around 5.9%. Sequencing was performed on PBMCs. These receptors all come from a man aged 40-49 years in good health and CMV-seropositive.

This clone has more than one count but fewer than ten. CDR3 amino acids: CASSPDRGRNGYTF. The CDR3 DNA reads as TGTGCCAGCAGCCCAGACAGGGGGAGGAATGGCTACACCTTC. V and J are TRBV7-8 and TRBJ1-2; TRBD1 aligns across 9 bases. The germline gives CDR1 SGHVS, CDR2 FQNEAQ. The ends lost 5 bases at V and 6 bases at J; junction bases unmatched: 7. The CDR3 spans 14 residues.

The chain links TRBV9 to TRBJ2-5; 8 nucleotides agree with TRBD1. CDR3 length: 14 residues. V shed 3 bases, J shed 5 bases, and the junction held 6 bases outside the gene matches. CDR1 is SGDLS, CDR2 YYNGEE, per germline. The CDR3 nucleotides are TGTGCCAGCAGCGAGACAGGGGCGGTGGAGACCCAGTACTTC. As protein: CASSETGAVETQYF. Full variable domain (outside the CDR3, taken from reference TRBV9 and TRBJ2-5): DSGVTQTPKHLITATGQRVTLRCSPRSGDLSVYWYQQSLDQGLQFLIQYYNGEERAKGNILERFSAQQFPDLHSELNLSSLELGDSALYFCASSETGAVETQYFGPGTRLLVL.

This chain connects TRBV7-2 to TRBJ1-4, with a tentative D call TRBD1 (5 bases). This CDR3 is built from 15 residues. V dropped 4 bases and J dropped 2 bases, with 11 bases sitting between them. Germline CDR1 and CDR2: SGHTA and FQGNSA. CDR3 coding DNA: TGTGCCAGCAGCTCGCGGGGGACCACTAATGAAAAACTGTTTTTT. Translated: CASSSRGTTNEKLFF.

In this sample, this clone turned up a few times. The chain has TRBV27 and TRBJ2-5; D unresolved. The V gene's germline CDR1 is MNHEY and CDR2 SMNVEV (reference sequence). Trimming stripped 4 bases from V and 5 bases from J, with 11 bases between. The CDR3 loop spans 13 amino acids. This CDR3 reads CASSWRESETQYF. The CDR3 DNA follows: TGTGCCAGCAGTTGGAGAGAAAGCGAGACCCAGTACTTC.

The chain is built from TRBV6-4 and TRBJ2-3, with TRBD2 as a possible D gene (6 bases). There are 14 residues in the CDR3. Germline CDR1 MRHNA, CDR2 SNTAGT. V lost 1 base and J 5 bases, leaving 10 bases between the germline ends. In nucleotides, the CDR3 is TGTGCCAGCAGTGACTTGTCTAGCGAAGATACGCAGTATTTT. It is translated as CASSDLSSEDTQYF.

This sequence joins TRBV7-3 and TRBJ2-4; a possible D gene is TRBD1 (6 bases). V dropped 5 bases and J dropped 13 bases, with 18 bases sitting between them. The CDR3 totals 13 residues. Germline lookup yields CDR1 SGHTA and CDR2 FQGTGA. The CDR3 sequence is CASSMNSQGKQYF. CDR3 bases: TGTGCCAGCAGCATGAACTCACAGGGAAAACAGTACTTC.

CDR3 region: CASSVDRVSQPQHF. The CDR3 region has the DNA TGCGCCAGCAGTGTAGACAGGGTAAGTCAGCCCCAGCATTTT. This rearrangement joins TRBV23-1 to TRBJ1-5; TRBD1 matches at 7 bases. TRBV23-1 is recorded as an ORF, its role being uncertain. V dropped 5 bases and J dropped 6; count of bases not matched to a gene: 7. The CDR3 consists of 14 residues.

This clone was detected only a few times. The rearrangement joins TRBV4-1 to TRBJ2-7; D might be TRBD2 (6 bases). The V and J ends lost 4 bases and 3 bases respectively, with 16 bases between them. CDR1 is MGHRA and CDR2 is YSYEKL in the germline V gene. This CDR3 region has 15 residues. This CDR3 is CASSLRSSGDYEQYF. The CDR3 DNA is TGCGCCAGCAGCCTTAGGTCTTCGGGGGACTACGAGCAGTACTTC.

V and J are TRBV5-6 and TRBJ1-1; D not certain. Germline V lookup: CDR1 SGHDT, CDR2 YYEEEE. This CDR3 is 12 amino acids long. The germline V and J ends were trimmed by 5 bases and 4 bases, with 9 bases remaining between them. The CDR3 DNA reads as TGTGCCAGCAGTGTCGGGAGCACTGAAGCTTTCTTT. Amino acid sequence: CASSVGSTEAFF. The variable domain in full, with the rest retrieved from reference TRBV5-6 and TRBJ1-1, is DAGVTQSPTHLIKTRGQQVTLRCSPKSGHDTVSWYQQALGQGPQFIFQYYEEEERQRGNFPDRFSGHQFPNYSSELNVNALLLGDSALYLCASSVGSTEAFFGQGTRLTVV.

This chain joins TRBV6-9 and TRBJ2-5, with TRBD2 matching 7 bases. The DNA end lines up better with TRBJ2-7; the J call may be wrong. The length of the CDR3 is 14 residues. Germline V gives CDR1 MNHGY, CDR2 SVAAGI. The CDR3 DNA is TGTGCCAGCCTCCCATCTAGCGGCTCCTACGAGCAGTACTTC. This codes for CASLPSSGSYEQYF.

This clone was seen a few times. The chain employs TRBV27 and TRBJ2-5; 10 bases align to TRBD2. The CDR3 is 16 amino acids. Germline assignment: CDR1 MNHEY and CDR2 SMNVEV (reference sequence). The V and J ends lost 8 bases and 5 bases, in that order; junction bases with no gene match: 14. As DNA, the CDR3 is TGTGCCAGCGCTAGCGGGGGAGGACGCGCTTGGGAGACCCAGTACTTC. Amino acid sequence: CASASGGGRAWETQYF.

V is TRBV19 and J is TRBJ2-7; 10 positions agree with TRBD2. In germline, CDR1 is LNHDA, CDR2 SQIVND (reference sequence). The CDR3 totals 16 residues. V lost 0 bases, J lost 6 bases, and 8 bases stayed unmatched. CDR3 in amino acids: CASSIDWASGSTEQYF. CDR3 nucleotide sequence: TGTGCCAGTAGTATAGACTGGGCTAGCGGGAGTACCGAGCAGTACTTC.

This clone turned up a few times. The chain has TRBV6-5 and TRBJ1-5, with TRBD1 identical over 8 bases. V lost 6 bases and J lost 4; bases outside the gene matches: 5. This CDR3 has 14 residues. In germline, CDR1 is MNHEY, CDR2 SVGAGI. The CDR3 is CASRTGVGNQPQHF. The CDR3 DNA is TGTGCCAGCAGGACAGGGGTGGGGAATCAGCCCCAGCATTTT.

The rearrangement uses TRBV23-1 and TRBJ1-1; D gene ambiguous. TRBV23-1 counts as an open reading frame of uncertain function. CDR3 length equals 14 residues. Trimming pared 8 bases from V and 0 bases from J, leaving 13 bases between. The CDR3 loop is CASPEAHLNTEAFF. The CDR3, as DNA: TGCGCCAGCCCAGAGGCGCATCTGAACACTGAAGCTTTCTTT.

This chain links TRBV11-3 with TRBJ2-7; maybe TRBD2 (5 bases). The CDR3 spans 13 residues. The ends were cut back, 3 bases at V and 8 bases at J, with 14 bases in the middle. Germline CDR1 is SGHNT and CDR2 is YENEEA. The CDR3, as DNA: TGTGCCAGCAGCTTGAATCTAGCTAGCAAGCAGTACTTC. This codes for CASSLNLASKQYF.

In DNA form, the CDR3 reads TGTGCCAGCACCAGTCCGGGTTTAAACATTCAGTACTTC. Amino acids: CASTSPGLNIQYF. The V and J genes are TRBV7-9 and TRBJ2-4; D not certain. This CDR3 comprises 13 residues. V lost 7 bases, J lost 6 bases, and 13 bases lay in between. From germline, CDR1 is SEHNR and CDR2 FQNEAQ (reference sequence).

DNA for the CDR3: TGTGCCAGTAGTCCGACAGGGACAAATCAGCCCCAGCATTTT. This codes for CASSPTGTNQPQHF. This chain joins TRBV19 and TRBJ1-5; TRBD1 agrees at 7 bases. Germline V gene sequence: CDR1 LNHDA, CDR2 SQIVND (reference sequence). The CDR3 consists of 14 residues. J lost 4 bases, V lost 5 bases, and 5 bases had no gene match.

The chain uses TRBV11-3 and TRBJ2-3, with D perhaps TRBD2 (5 bases). In germline, CDR1 is SGHNT, CDR2 YENEEA. V was clipped by 5 bases and J by 2 bases, with 14 bases between them. The CDR3 runs to 15 residues. The CDR3 nucleotides read TGTGCCAGCAGCCCCAGGCGCGGACTCACAGATACGCAGTATTTT. Encoded protein: CASSPRRGLTDTQYF. Full variable domain (outside the CDR3, taken from reference TRBV11-3 and TRBJ2-3): EAGVVQSPRYKIIEKKQPVAFWCNPISGHNTLYWYLQNLGQGPELLIRYENEEAVDDSQLPKDRFSAERLKGVDSTLKIQPAELGDSAVYLCASSPRRGLTDTQYFGPGTRLTVL.

This clone was counted between two and nine times. The chain carries TRBV5-4 and TRBJ1-2; the match to TRBD1 covers 7 bases. Germline V lookup: CDR1 SGHNT, CDR2 YYREEE (reference sequence). V was clipped by 2 bases and J by 8 bases; unmatched bases: 6. The length of the CDR3 is 13 residues. The CDR3 sequence is CASSFDREAGYTF. The CDR3 DNA reads TGTGCCAGCAGCTTTGACAGGGAGGCGGGCTACACCTTC.

In this sample, this clone turned up a few times. The rearrangement links TRBV19 to TRBJ2-1; D is perhaps TRBD1 (6 bases). Germline values: CDR1 LNHDA, CDR2 SQIVND (reference sequence). The CDR3 runs 10 residues. Between the trimmed V and J ends, which lost 7 bases and 15 bases, there was a span of 13 bases. CDR3: CASTRDKRFF. In DNA, the CDR3 is TGTGCCAGTACCCGGGACAAAAGGTTCTTC.

The chain employs TRBV18 and TRBJ2-4; D might be TRBD2 (6 bases). This CDR3 has 12 residues. V lost 2 bases to trimming and J lost 8 bases, with 7 bases between them. Germline CDR1 KGHSH, CDR2 LQKENI. DNA for the CDR3: TGTGCCAGCTCACCAGTAGCGGACATTCAGTACTTC. Protein product: CASSPVADIQYF.